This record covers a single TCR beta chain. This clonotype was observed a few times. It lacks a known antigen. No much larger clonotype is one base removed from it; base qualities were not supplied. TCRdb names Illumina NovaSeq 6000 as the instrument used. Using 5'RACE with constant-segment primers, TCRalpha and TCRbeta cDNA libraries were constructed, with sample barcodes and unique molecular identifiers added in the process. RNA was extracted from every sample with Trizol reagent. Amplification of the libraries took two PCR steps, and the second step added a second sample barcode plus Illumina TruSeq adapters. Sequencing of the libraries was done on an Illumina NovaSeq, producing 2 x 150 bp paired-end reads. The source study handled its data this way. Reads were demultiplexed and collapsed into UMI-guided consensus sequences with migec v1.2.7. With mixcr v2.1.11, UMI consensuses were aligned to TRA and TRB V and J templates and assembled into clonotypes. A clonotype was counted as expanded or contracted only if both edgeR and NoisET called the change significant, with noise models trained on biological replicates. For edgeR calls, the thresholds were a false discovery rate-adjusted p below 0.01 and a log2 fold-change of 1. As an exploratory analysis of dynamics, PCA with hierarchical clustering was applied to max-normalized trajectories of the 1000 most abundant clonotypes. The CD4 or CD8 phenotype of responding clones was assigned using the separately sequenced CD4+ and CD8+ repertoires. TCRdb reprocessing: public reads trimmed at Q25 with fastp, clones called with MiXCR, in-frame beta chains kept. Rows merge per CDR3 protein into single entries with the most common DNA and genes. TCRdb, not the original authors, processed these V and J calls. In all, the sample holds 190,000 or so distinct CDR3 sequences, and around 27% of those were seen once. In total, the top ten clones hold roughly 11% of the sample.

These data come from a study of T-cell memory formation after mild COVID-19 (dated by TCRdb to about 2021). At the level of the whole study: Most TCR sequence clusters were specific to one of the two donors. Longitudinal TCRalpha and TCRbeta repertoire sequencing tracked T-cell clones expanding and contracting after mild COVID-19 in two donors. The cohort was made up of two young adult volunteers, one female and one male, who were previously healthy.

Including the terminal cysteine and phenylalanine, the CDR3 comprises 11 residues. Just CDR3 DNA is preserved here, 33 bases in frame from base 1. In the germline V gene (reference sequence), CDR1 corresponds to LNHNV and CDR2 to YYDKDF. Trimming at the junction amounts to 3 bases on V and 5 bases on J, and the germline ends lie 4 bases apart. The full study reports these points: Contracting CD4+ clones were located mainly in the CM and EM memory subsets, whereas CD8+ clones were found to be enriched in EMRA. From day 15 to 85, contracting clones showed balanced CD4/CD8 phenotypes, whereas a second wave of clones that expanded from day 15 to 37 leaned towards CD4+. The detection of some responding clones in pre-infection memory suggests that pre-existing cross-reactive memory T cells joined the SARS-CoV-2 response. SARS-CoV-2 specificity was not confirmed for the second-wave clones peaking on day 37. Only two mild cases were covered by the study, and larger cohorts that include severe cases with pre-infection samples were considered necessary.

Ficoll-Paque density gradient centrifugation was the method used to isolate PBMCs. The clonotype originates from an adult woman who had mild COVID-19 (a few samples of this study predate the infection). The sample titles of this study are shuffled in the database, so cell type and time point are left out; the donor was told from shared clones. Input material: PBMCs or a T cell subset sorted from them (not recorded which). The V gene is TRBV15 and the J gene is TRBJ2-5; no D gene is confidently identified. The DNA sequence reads TGTGCCACCAGCAGCCAGGAGACCCAGTACTTC. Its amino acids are CATSSQETQYF.